These 20 T cell receptor beta chains were all obtained from the same sample, sequenced in a study of T cell changes during pregnancy in multiple sclerosis. The assay was immunoSEQ multiplex PCR, and TCRdb's table has in-frame clones only and misses some. Among about 75,000 clones, 89% were seen once, and the ten largest hold more than 0.8%. This specimen consisted of peripheral blood, obtained in the first trimester of pregnancy. These receptors were collected from a female donor in good health, enrolled as a control in a pregnancy study.

This clone was seen once. This rearrangement joins TRBV18 to TRBJ1-5; no clear D gene. Trimming stripped 6 bases from V and 1 base from J, with 10 bases between. The germline CDR1 and CDR2 sequences are KGHSH and LQKENI. The CDR3 has 14 residues. CDR3: CASSPTKSNQPQHF. The CDR3, as DNA: TGTGCCAGCTCCCCAACTAAGAGCAATCAGCCCCAGCATTTT.

The V call is TRBV28, the J call TRBJ2-7; the match to TRBD2 covers 9 bases. The germline V gene encodes CDR1 MDHEN and CDR2 SYDVKM. The CDR3 is 13 residues long. V was clipped by 8 bases and J by 6 bases; unmatched bases: 8. CDR3 in amino acids: CASWAGGPREQYF. In DNA, the CDR3 is TGTGCCAGCTGGGCGGGAGGGCCGCGCGAGCAGTACTTC.

The chain joins TRBV11-1 to TRBJ2-5; D is undetermined. V dropped 4 bases and J dropped 0 bases, with 3 bases sitting between them. Germline assignment: CDR1 SGHAT and CDR2 FQDESV (reference sequence). The CDR3 contains 12 residues. In DNA, the CDR3 is TGTGCCAGCAGCTCCAACCAAGAGACCCAGTACTTC. Translating it yields CASSSNQETQYF.

J is TRBJ2-3 and V is TRBV7-2; D possibly corresponds to TRBD2 (6 bases). This CDR3 is 15 amino acids long. Germline V gene data show CDR1 as SGHTA and CDR2 as FQGNSA. V dropped 1 base and J dropped 1 base, with 9 bases sitting between them. The DNA of the CDR3 is TGTGCCAGCAGCTTAGGGTCGGGGGGCACAGATACGCAGTATTTT. It translates to CASSLGSGGTDTQYF.

The V call is TRBV18, the J call TRBJ2-7; tentative D call: TRBD1 (5 bases). CDR1 KGHSH and CDR2 LQKENI come from the germline V gene. This CDR3 is 14 amino acids long. The V and J ends lost 0 bases and 3 bases respectively, with 9 bases between them. CDR3 loop: CASSPPDSFYEQYF. CDR3 sequence (DNA): TGTGCCAGCTCACCACCCGACAGCTTCTACGAGCAGTACTTC.

The rearrangement uses TRBV6-1 and TRBJ2-1, with 10 bases lining up with TRBD2. V shed 8 bases and J 5 bases; nucleotides not matched to a gene: 9. The V gene's germline CDR1 is MNHNS and CDR2 SASEGT. The CDR3 sequence is 15 residues long. The CDR3 loop is CASCLLAGDNNEQFF. The CDR3 DNA follows: TGTGCCAGCTGCCTCCTAGCGGGAGACAACAATGAGCAGTTCTTC.

The rearrangement uses TRBV28 and TRBJ1-1, with a possible D match to TRBD1 (5 bases). The V end lost 1 base, the J end lost 1 base, and 13 bases lay between the germline ends. This CDR3 has 16 amino acids. The germline gives CDR1 MDHEN, CDR2 SYDVKM. The CDR3 sequence is CASSLSARAENTEAFF. The CDR3 DNA is TGTGCCAGCAGTTTATCGGCCAGGGCGGAGAACACTGAAGCTTTCTTT.

Only one count was recorded for this clone. The chain uses TRBV19 and TRBJ2-7, with 8 nucleotides matching TRBD1. The CDR3 spans 14 residues. CDR1 and CDR2 (germline): LNHDA, SQIVND (reference sequence). Losses at the gene ends were 1 base for V and 5 bases for J; bases not matched to a gene: 4. The CDR3 spells CASSIAQGGHEQYF. DNA for the CDR3: TGTGCCAGTAGTATAGCACAGGGGGGCCACGAGCAGTACTTC.

The chain combines TRBV10-3 with TRBJ2-7, with D possibly being TRBD1 (5 bases). Between the trimmed V and J ends, which lost 3 bases and 2 bases, there was a span of 11 bases. Germline loops: CDR1 ENHRY, CDR2 SYGVKD. This CDR3 region has 14 residues. Here the CDR3 reads CAISEYRPAYEQYF. CDR3 DNA: TGTGCCATCAGTGAATACAGGCCAGCCTACGAGCAGTACTTC.

This clone showed up just once. CDR3 sequence: CASSSPPGLYYNEQFF. The DNA of the CDR3 is TGTGCCAGCAGCTCCCCCCCGGGACTATACTACAATGAGCAGTTCTTC. V and J are TRBV11-2 and TRBJ2-1, with 7 positions matching TRBD2. V trimming: 4 bases; J trimming: 3 bases; junction bases outside the gene matches: 9. This CDR3 has 16 residues. From germline, CDR1 is SGHAT and CDR2 FQNNGV. The full variable domain, its missing parts supplied by reference TRBV11-2 and TRBJ2-1, is EAGVAQSPRYKIIEKRQSVAFWCNPISGHATLYWYQQILGQGPKLLIQFQNNGVVDDSQLPKDRFSAERLKGVDSTLKIQPAKLEDSAVYLCASSSPPGLYYNEQFFGPGTRLTVL.

This clone was seen once. J is TRBJ2-5 and V is TRBV2, with TRBD1 matching 9 bases. This CDR3 has 12 amino acids. In germline, CDR1 is SNHLY, CDR2 FYNNEI. With 6 bases clipped from V and 5 bases from J, the junction kept 1 base outside the gene matches. This chain's CDR3 is CASRDRGETQYF. In DNA, the CDR3 is TGTGCCAGCAGGGACAGGGGTGAGACCCAGTACTTC.

The chain joins TRBV29-1 to TRBJ1-1; 7 nucleotides match TRBD1. With V trimmed by 7 bases and J by 0 bases, 5 bases remained unmatched. This CDR3 has 13 residues. Per germline, CDR1 SQVTM and CDR2 ANQGSEA. The CDR3 protein is CSARTGLNTEAFF. The CDR3 DNA is TGCAGCGCAAGGACAGGATTGAACACTGAAGCTTTCTTT. Supplemented by reference TRBV29-1 and TRBJ1-1, the full variable domain reads SAVISQKPSRDICQRGTSLTIQCQVDSQVTMMFWYRQQPGQSLTLIATANQGSEATYESGFVIDKFPISRPNLTFSTLTVSNMSPEDSSIYLCSARTGLNTEAFFGQGTRLTVV.

CDR3 in DNA: TGTGCCGCGGGAACCGGGACAGGGGGCCGCTATGGCTACACCTTC. It encodes CAAGTGTGGRYGYTF. V is TRBV27 and J is TRBJ1-2, with 12 bases aligning to TRBD1. The germline gives CDR1 MNHEY, CDR2 SMNVEV (reference sequence). Trimming at V came to 11 bases and at J to 4 bases, leaving 11 bases not matched to a gene. This CDR3 has 15 residues.

This chain links TRBV4-1 with TRBJ1-1; TRBD1 matches at 7 bases. CDR3 length equals 14 residues. Per germline, CDR1 MGHRA and CDR2 YSYEKL. V lost 4 bases, J lost 1 base, and 3 bases stayed unmatched. This chain's CDR3 is CASSPGQSNTEAFF. The CDR3 DNA sequence: TGCGCCAGCAGCCCGGGACAGTCGAACACTGAAGCTTTCTTT.

This rearrangement joins TRBV4-1 to TRBJ1-5; 9 bases are a match to TRBD1. This CDR3 has 15 amino acids. Germline loops: CDR1 MGHRA, CDR2 YSYEKL. Trimming removed 6 bases from V and 5 bases from J; junction bases left unmatched: 8. CDR3 coding DNA: TGCGCCAGCAGGCCCGGGACAGGGAGATATCAGCCCCAGCATTTT. This gives the protein CASRPGTGRYQPQHF.

The chain employs TRBV10-3 and TRBJ2-7, with no clear D. V was shortened by 0 bases and J by 5 bases, with 14 bases between the two germline ends. This CDR3 spans 15 amino acids. Germline-derived CDR1 and CDR2 are ENHRY and SYGVKD. The CDR3 protein is CAISESERTNNEQYF. CDR3 sequence (DNA): TGTGCCATCAGTGAGTCAGAGCGTACCAACAACGAGCAGTACTTC.

This clone was recorded a few times. The rearrangement uses TRBV4-1 and TRBJ2-7; D gene unclear. Germline V gene data show CDR1 as MGHRA and CDR2 as YSYEKL. Trimming took off 4 bases at V and 1 base at J, with 8 bases between the two ends. The CDR3 loop spans 13 amino acids. The CDR3 nucleotides are TGCGCCAGCAGCCCAGCTAGTTCCTACGAGCAGTACTTC. Translation gives CASSPASSYEQYF.

The chain employs TRBV7-2 and TRBJ2-5; maybe TRBD1 (6 bases). The CDR3 is made up of 14 amino acids. V dropped 4 bases and J dropped 1 base, with 10 bases sitting between them. Germline assignment: CDR1 SGHTA and CDR2 FQGNSA. CDR3 region: CASSSGQIQETQYF. The CDR3 DNA sequence: TGTGCCAGCAGCTCTGGACAGATCCAAGAGACCCAGTACTTC.

The J gene is TRBJ2-7, the V gene TRBV6-1; 11 positions match TRBD2. The CDR3 has 14 amino acids. From germline, CDR1 is MNHNS and CDR2 SASEGT. V dropped 6 bases and J dropped 4; count of bases not matched to a gene: 5. The DNA for the CDR3 is TGTGCCAGCAGAGCGACTAGCGGGAATTACGAGCAGTACTTC. Translated: CASRATSGNYEQYF.

This rearrangement joins TRBV7-2 to TRBJ1-1, with no clear D. V lost 6 bases to trimming and J lost 0 bases, with 11 bases between them. The V gene's germline CDR1 is SGHTA and CDR2 FQGNSA. The length of the CDR3 is 14 residues. Written as DNA, the CDR3 is TGTGCCAGCAGTTTGAGATATATGAACACTGAAGCTTTCTTT. Translation gives CASSLRYMNTEAFF.